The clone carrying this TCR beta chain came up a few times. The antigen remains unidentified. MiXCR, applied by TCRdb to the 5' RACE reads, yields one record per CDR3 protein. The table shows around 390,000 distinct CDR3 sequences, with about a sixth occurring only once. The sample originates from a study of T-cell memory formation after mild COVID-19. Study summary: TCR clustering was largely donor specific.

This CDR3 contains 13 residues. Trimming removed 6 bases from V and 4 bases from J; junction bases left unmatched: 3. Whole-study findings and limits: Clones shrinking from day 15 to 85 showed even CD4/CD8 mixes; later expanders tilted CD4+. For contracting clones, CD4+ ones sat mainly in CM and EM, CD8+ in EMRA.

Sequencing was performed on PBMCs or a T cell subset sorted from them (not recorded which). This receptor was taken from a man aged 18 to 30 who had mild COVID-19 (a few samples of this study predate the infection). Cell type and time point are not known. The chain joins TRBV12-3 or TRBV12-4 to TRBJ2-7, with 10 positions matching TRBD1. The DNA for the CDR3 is TGTGCCAGCAGCCGGACAGGGGGGTACGAGCAGTACGTC. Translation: CASSRTGGYEQYV.